This T cell receptor beta chain originates from a study of CD8 T cells in ankylosing spondylitis. General observations from the study: Seemingly distinctive of ankylosing spondylitis blood was a TCR beta motif formed by eight highly homologous variants. Disease-linked clones were found to be CD8+ and relatively rare in peripheral blood. There were earlier reports of some motif variants in reactive arthritis synovial fluid and blood. Disease-linked clones were reportedly significantly enriched in matched ankylosing spondylitis synovial fluid.

Libraries of TCR beta came from quantitative 5'-RACE with molecular barcodes. TCRdb re-called the 5' RACE reads through MiXCR, storing one row per CDR3 protein. The table lists a few hundred thousand distinct CDR3 sequences, around 16% of them singletons. This clonotype was seen a few times. Its matching antigen is unknown. Germline V gene lookup returns CDR1 MDHEN and CDR2 SYDVKM. The V segment lost 4 bases and the J segment 0 bases; nucleotides outside the gene matches: 17. The CDR3 totals 20 residues. The rearrangement uses TRBV28 and TRBJ2-1, with TRBD1 matching 8 bases. This TCR was recovered from a male donor with ankylosing spondylitis. Sample: blood, either unsorted or a sorted T cell fraction (not recorded which). The CDR3 region has the DNA TGTGCCAGCAGTTATCCGGGACAGGAATTAGCAGAGCTCTCCTACAATGAGCAGTTCTTC. Translated, it gives CASSYPGQELAELSYNEQFF.